A single sample gave rise to the 15 T cell receptor beta chains below, sequenced in a study of blood T cell repertoires in COVID-19. Sequencing was performed with immunoSEQ multiplex PCR; in TCRdb, only in-frame clones are kept and a portion is missing. The sample includes more than 100,000 clones, 78% of them seen just once. Sequences were obtained from peripheral blood. Every receptor here comes from a man between 65 and 85 years old with acute or convalescent COVID-19.

This clone was counted a single time. The CDR3 region has the DNA TGTGCCAGCAGCTCGTCGGACACCTTCTTCACAGATACGCAGTATTTT. Amino acid sequence: CASSSSDTFFTDTQYF. The chain combines TRBV7-9 with TRBJ2-3; D is possibly TRBD1 (5 bases). CDR1 and CDR2 (germline): SEHNR, FQNEAQ (reference sequence). The length of the CDR3 is 16 residues. The V end was cut by 4 bases, the J end by 2 bases, with 16 bases between.

The chain uses TRBV3-1 (or the pseudogene TRBV3-2) and TRBJ1-6; the match to TRBD1 covers 7 bases. The V gene's germline CDR1 is LGHDT and CDR2 YNNKEL (reference sequence). Trimming cost V 4 bases and J 4 bases; bases outside gene matches: 10. CDR3 length: 17 amino acids. CDR3 loop: CASSPVGQALYNSPLHF. The DNA for the CDR3 is TGTGCCAGCAGCCCCGTTGGACAGGCCCTGTATAATTCACCCCTCCACTTT.

The chain has TRBV7-7 and TRBJ2-3; 7 bases match TRBD2. The CDR3 extends over 13 amino acids. The germline CDR1 and CDR2 sequences are SSHAT and FNYEAQ (reference sequence). V lost 4 bases and J lost 9; bases outside the gene matches: 7. The CDR3 DNA sequence: TGTGCCAGCAGCTCGTCTAGCGGTAGAACGCAGTATTTT. This codes for CASSSSSGRTQYF.

The rearrangement joins TRBV4-3 to TRBJ1-5; 7 positions agree with TRBD1. CDR1 and CDR2 from the germline V gene are LGHNA and YSLEER. Trimming cost V 4 bases and J 3 bases; bases outside gene matches: 18. The CDR3 has 19 amino acids. The CDR3 sequence: CASSPRQGMDFSDNQPQHF. Written as DNA, the CDR3 is TGCGCCAGCAGCCCACGACAGGGAATGGACTTTTCGGACAATCAGCCCCAGCATTTT.

For the CDR3, the DNA is TGTGCCAGCAGCTACGGGACTAGCGGGGGAGGGGAGACCCAGTACTTC. It is translated as CASSYGTSGGGETQYF. This sequence joins TRBV5-8 and TRBJ2-5; TRBD2 agrees at 14 bases. Looked up from germline, CDR1 is SGHTS and CDR2 is YDEGEE. CDR3 size: 16 residues. Unmatched junction bases numbered 6, after V lost 3 bases and J lost 5 bases.

The genes are TRBV3-1 (or the pseudogene TRBV3-2) and TRBJ2-1; 7 bases match TRBD1. The CDR3 spans 15 residues. J lost 7 bases, V lost 0 bases, and 6 bases had no gene match. Germline V gene data show CDR1 as LGHDT and CDR2 as YNNKEL (reference sequence). The CDR3 loop is CASSQDQQGRNEQFF. The CDR3 DNA reads as TGTGCCAGCAGCCAAGATCAACAGGGGAGAAATGAGCAGTTCTTC.

The chain combines TRBV6-5 with TRBJ1-2, with D tentatively TRBD1 (5 bases). V dropped 7 bases and J dropped 4 bases, with 16 bases sitting between them. The germline V gene has CDR1 MNHEY and CDR2 SVGAGI. The CDR3 length is 14 residues. CDR3 amino acids: CASTQWGGGYGYTF. DNA for the CDR3: TGTGCCAGCACTCAATGGGGGGGAGGCTATGGCTACACCTTC.

Only one count was recorded for this clone. This chain uses TRBV2 with TRBJ1-4; 9 bases align to TRBD1. With V trimmed by 6 bases and J by 6 bases, 5 bases remained unmatched. Germline V gene data show CDR1 as SNHLY and CDR2 as FYNNEI. The CDR3 has 14 amino acids. CDR3 amino acids: CASRTGQGHEKLFF. CDR3 DNA: TGTGCCAGCAGGACGGGACAGGGTCATGAAAAACTGTTTTTT.

The chain employs TRBV15 and TRBJ2-7; TRBD1 matches at 7 bases. V gave up 0 bases and J gave up 5 bases; unmatched junction bases: 7. The CDR3 is 15 residues long. CDR1 is LNHNV and CDR2 is YYDKDF in the germline V gene (reference sequence). CDR3 residues: CATSRDLTGTHEQYF. The CDR3 DNA sequence: TGTGCCACCAGCAGAGATCTGACAGGGACCCACGAGCAGTACTTC.

CDR3 nucleotides: TGTGCCAGCAGCCGGGACAGTCAATCAAGTCAGCCCCAGCATTTT. Amino acid sequence: CASSRDSQSSQPQHF. The chain joins TRBV7-2 to TRBJ1-5; 7 bases fit TRBD1. CDR1 and CDR2 (germline): SGHTA, FQGNSA. The CDR3 covers 15 residues. With V trimmed by 5 bases and J by 6 bases, 10 bases remained unmatched.

V and J are TRBV7-9 and TRBJ2-5; 8 bases match TRBD1. This CDR3 has 15 residues. In germline, CDR1 is SEHNR, CDR2 FQNEAQ (reference sequence). V trimming: 5 bases; J trimming: 4 bases; junction bases outside the gene matches: 9. CDR3 DNA: TGTGCCAGCAGCCAATCCGGACAGGGAGGAGAGACCCAGTACTTC. It translates to CASSQSGQGGETQYF.

For this clone: This sample also contains other DNA sequences that code for the same CDR3. The rearrangement uses TRBV6-4 and TRBJ1-1; no clear D gene. Per the germline V gene, CDR1 is MRHNA and CDR2 is SNTAGT. The CDR3 spans 13 residues. The V and J ends lost 3 bases and 5 bases respectively, with 10 bases between them. The CDR3 spells CASSEGRGTEAFF. In nucleotides, the CDR3 is TGTGCCAGCAGTGAAGGCCGAGGGACTGAAGCTTTCTTT.

The gene calls are TRBV5-1 and TRBJ1-1; TRBD1 matches 12 bases. V gave up 4 bases and J gave up 13 bases; unmatched junction bases: 8. The CDR3 extends over 13 amino acids. Germline values: CDR1 SGHRS, CDR2 YFSETQ. Written as DNA, the CDR3 is TGCGCCAGCAGCCCGGGACAGGGGGCTGAGGGTTTCTTT. Its protein is CASSPGQGAEGFF. Supplemented by reference TRBV5-1 and TRBJ1-1, the full variable domain reads KAGVTQTPRYLIKTRGQQVTLSCSPISGHRSVSWYQQTPGQGLQFLFEYFSETQRNKGNFPGRFSGRQFSNSRSEMNVSTLELGDSALYLCASSPGQGAEGFFGQGTRLTVV.

V gene TRBV29-1 combines with J gene TRBJ2-5; 12 bases are a match to TRBD2. CDR1 is SQVTM and CDR2 is ANQGSEA in the germline V gene. Unmatched junction bases numbered 0, after V lost 2 bases and J lost 5 bases. This CDR3 contains 13 residues. The CDR3 sequence: CSVELAGGETQYF. In nucleotides, the CDR3 is TGCAGCGTTGAACTAGCGGGGGGGGAGACCCAGTACTTC. The whole variable domain, filled in from reference TRBV29-1 and TRBJ2-5, reads SAVISQKPSRDICQRGTSLTIQCQVDSQVTMMFWYRQQPGQSLTLIATANQGSEATYESGFVIDKFPISRPNLTFSTLTVSNMSPEDSSIYLCSVELAGGETQYFGPGTRLLVL.

V is TRBV5-1 and J is TRBJ1-1, with a tentative D call TRBD1 (6 bases). Trimming cost V 4 bases and J 8 bases, with 15 bases left between them. There are 13 residues in the CDR3. Per the germline V gene, CDR1 is SGHRS and CDR2 is YFSETQ. The CDR3, as DNA: TGCGCCAGCAGCCTCTCTACTCAGGGGGAAGCTTTCTTT. Protein product: CASSLSTQGEAFF.